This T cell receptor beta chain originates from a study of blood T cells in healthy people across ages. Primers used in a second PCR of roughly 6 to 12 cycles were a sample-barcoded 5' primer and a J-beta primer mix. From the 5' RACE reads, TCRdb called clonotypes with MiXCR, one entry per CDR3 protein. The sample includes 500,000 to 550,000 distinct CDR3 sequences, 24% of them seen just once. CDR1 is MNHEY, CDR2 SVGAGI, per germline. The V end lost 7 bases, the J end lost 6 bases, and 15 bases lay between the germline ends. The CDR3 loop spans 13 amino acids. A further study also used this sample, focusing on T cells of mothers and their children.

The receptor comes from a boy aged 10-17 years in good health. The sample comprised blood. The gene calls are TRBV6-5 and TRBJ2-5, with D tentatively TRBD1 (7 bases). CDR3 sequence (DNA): TGTGCCAGCATAGCGGCAGGGGGTCAGACCCAGTACTTC. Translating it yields CASIAAGGQTQYF.